These 23 T cell receptor beta chains came from one sample sequenced in a study of blood T cell repertoires in COVID-19. Only in-frame clones appear in the TCRdb table, and some are missing; sequencing was by immunoSEQ multiplex PCR. The sample records about 400,000 clones, around nine tenths being singletons. What was sequenced was peripheral blood. Every receptor here comes from a human donor in a cohort sampled during active COVID-19.

This clone was recorded once. The chain employs TRBV25-1 and TRBJ1-4; D possibly corresponds to TRBD1 (6 bases). The CDR3 sequence is 15 residues long. Trimming stripped 6 bases from V and 8 bases from J, with 19 bases between. CDR1 is MGHDK, CDR2 SYGVNS, per germline. CDR3 nucleotide sequence: TGTGCCAGCAGCCCTGAGGGGGATCGCGAAGAAAAACTGTTTTTT. It translates to CASSPEGDREEKLFF.

V is TRBV10-2 and J is TRBJ2-1; TRBD2 agrees at 8 bases. In germline, CDR1 is WSHSY, CDR2 SAAADI. V shed 4 bases and J 4 bases; nucleotides not matched to a gene: 12. The CDR3 runs 17 residues. CDR3 DNA sequence: TGCGCCAGCAGTGCCCTAGCGGGCTCGCTGGGATACAATGAGCAGTTCTTC. This gives the protein CASSALAGSLGYNEQFF.

This clone was detected only a few times. The V call is TRBV4-2, the J call TRBJ2-3; 7 bases are a match to TRBD2. The V gene end was trimmed by 1 base and the J gene end by 4 bases; junction bases not matched to a gene: 2. The CDR3 extends over 14 amino acids. Germline CDR1 LGHNA, CDR2 YNFKEQ. CDR3 region: CASSQAGGADTQYF. CDR3 in DNA: TGTGCCAGCAGCCAAGCGGGGGGAGCAGATACGCAGTATTTT.

V gene TRBV19 combines with J gene TRBJ2-3; D gene uncertain. The CDR3 has 14 amino acids. V lost 7 bases and J lost 3, with 14 bases in between. Germline CDR1 reads LNHDA; CDR2 reads SQIVND (reference sequence). The DNA for the CDR3 is TGTGCCAGTACCTCCGGGTTCGGGACAGATACGCAGTATTTT. Translated, it gives CASTSGFGTDTQYF.

V and J are TRBV6-2 or TRBV6-3 and TRBJ2-4; 8 bases are a match to TRBD2. CDR1 and CDR2 from the germline V gene are MNHEY and SVGEGT. V shed 6 bases, J shed 1 base, and the junction held 11 bases outside the gene matches. This CDR3 comprises 17 residues. As DNA, the CDR3 is TGTGCCAGCAGCCAGACTAGCGAGCTCGAGGCCAAAAACATTCAGTACTTC. Residues: CASSQTSELEAKNIQYF.

The chain has TRBV29-1 and TRBJ2-3; 14 positions match TRBD2. The CDR3 length is 18 residues. V dropped 6 bases and J dropped 3; count of bases not matched to a gene: 14. Germline V gene lookup returns CDR1 SQVTM and CDR2 ANQGSEA. CDR3 DNA: TGCAGCGTCCAGGGACTAGCGGGAGAAAGAGCTAGTACAGATACGCAGTATTTT. This sequence encodes CSVQGLAGERASTDTQYF.

The chain carries TRBV11-3 and TRBJ2-5, with a weak D call TRBD1 (6 bases). Trimming removed 5 bases at V and 2 bases at J, with 15 bases between. The CDR3 consists of 15 residues. Germline V gene lookup returns CDR1 SGHNT and CDR2 YENEEA. The chain's CDR3 is CASSRGTGSQETQYF. DNA of the CDR3: TGTGCCAGCAGCAGGGGGACGGGATCACAAGAGACCCAGTACTTC.

The chain combines TRBV29-1 with TRBJ1-2; D is unresolved. V was shortened by 7 bases and J by 8 bases, with 20 bases between the two germline ends. CDR3 size: 13 residues. CDR1 and CDR2 from the germline V gene are SQVTM and ANQGSEA. CDR3 protein: CSARKGQERGYTF. CDR3 in DNA: TGCAGCGCTAGAAAAGGGCAGGAGCGGGGCTACACCTTC.

The chain recombines TRBV28 with TRBJ2-7; 7 positions agree with TRBD2. The CDR3 is 16 amino acids. The ends lost 2 bases at V and 1 base at J; junction bases unmatched: 8. Germline lookup yields CDR1 MDHEN and CDR2 SYDVKM. The CDR3 loop reads CASSLEGRAGSYEQYF. As DNA, the CDR3 is TGTGCCAGCAGTTTAGAAGGGAGGGCGGGTTCCTACGAGCAGTACTTC. The entire variable domain, with the rest obtained from reference TRBV28 and TRBJ2-7, is as follows: DVKVTQSSRYLVKRTGEKVFLECVQDMDHENMFWYRQDPGLGLRLIYFSYDVKMKEKGDIPEGYSVSREKKERFSLILESASTNQTSMYLCASSLEGRAGSYEQYFGPGTRLTVT.

This clone was seen just once. The chain joins TRBV7-9 to TRBJ2-5; possible D gene TRBD2, 5 bases. The V end was cut by 5 bases, the J end by 7 bases, with 17 bases between. Germline CDR1 SEHNR, CDR2 FQNEAQ (reference sequence). The CDR3 is 14 residues long. The CDR3 reads CASSRPGSLATQYF. CDR3 sequence (DNA): TGTGCCAGCAGCAGACCGGGGAGTTTGGCGACCCAGTACTTC.

This sequence joins TRBV6-5 and TRBJ1-6; 7 bases match TRBD1. The CDR3 has 14 amino acids. Looked up from germline, CDR1 is MNHEY and CDR2 is SVGAGI. V shed 6 bases and J 5 bases; nucleotides not matched to a gene: 4. The CDR3 sequence: CASSYRGHNSPLHF. CDR3 in DNA: TGTGCCAGCAGCTACAGGGGTCATAATTCACCCCTCCACTTT.

The chain links TRBV5-1 to TRBJ2-1; a possible D gene is TRBD1 (7 bases). The V gene's germline CDR1 is SGHRS and CDR2 YFSETQ. This CDR3 has 15 amino acids. Trimming removed 4 bases from V and 5 bases from J, with 16 bases in between. CDR3 bases: TGCGCCAGCAGCCTCACCAGGGGGGACCACAATGAGCAGTTCTTC. Translating it yields CASSLTRGDHNEQFF.

This chain links TRBV4-2 with TRBJ2-3; 9 positions agree with TRBD2. V lost 2 bases, J lost 2 bases, and 5 bases stayed unmatched. Germline assignment: CDR1 LGHNA and CDR2 YNFKEQ. The CDR3 totals 16 residues. The DNA for the CDR3 is TGTGCCAGCAGCCAACTGGCGGGGGGGCTCACAGATACGCAGTATTTT. Encoded protein: CASSQLAGGLTDTQYF.

This chain uses TRBV7-6 with TRBJ2-1; 11 nucleotides agree with TRBD2. The CDR3 has 14 residues. CDR1 is SGHVS, CDR2 FNYEAQ, per germline. The ends lost 3 bases at V and 10 bases at J; junction bases unmatched: 5. CDR3 sequence reads: CASSFGTSGSEQFF. CDR3 in DNA: TGTGCCAGCAGCTTCGGGACTAGCGGAAGCGAGCAGTTCTTC.

The chain employs TRBV6-5 and TRBJ1-3; 8 nucleotides agree with TRBD1. The CDR3 contains 15 residues. CDR1 MNHEY and CDR2 SVGAGI come from the germline V gene. The V gene end was trimmed by 4 bases and the J gene end by 3 bases; junction bases not matched to a gene: 5. The CDR3 reads CASSSTGGGGNTIYF. The CDR3 DNA sequence: TGTGCCAGCAGTTCTACAGGGGGTGGTGGAAACACCATATATTTT.

This clone appeared a single time. The genes are TRBV7-2 and TRBJ1-4; 8 bases line up with TRBD1. From germline, CDR1 is SGHTA and CDR2 FQGNSA. This CDR3 contains 15 residues. The V and J ends lost 4 bases and 7 bases, in that order; junction bases with no gene match: 8. The CDR3 bases are TGTGCCAGCAGCTCGGGACAGGTTTTCAGTGAAAAACTGTTTTTT. It is translated as CASSSGQVFSEKLFF. The full variable domain, with the rest looked up from reference TRBV7-2 and TRBJ1-4, is GAGVSQSPSNKVTEKGKDVELRCDPISGHTALYWYRQSLGQGLEFLIYFQGNSAPDKSGLPSDRFSAERTGGSVSTLTIQRTQQEDSAVYLCASSSGQVFSEKLFFGSGTQLSVL.

The CDR3: CASQDSWNQPQHF. DNA for the CDR3: TGTGCCAGCCAGGACAGTTGGAATCAGCCCCAGCATTTT. The chain links TRBV6-5 to TRBJ1-5; D is possibly TRBD1 (6 bases). The germline V gene has CDR1 MNHEY and CDR2 SVGAGI. This CDR3 contains 13 residues. V lost 8 bases to trimming and J lost 4 bases, with 12 bases between them.

V and J are TRBV7-2 and TRBJ2-3, with 10 bases fitting TRBD2. Germline trimming cut 2 bases from V and 15 bases from J; bases unmatched to any gene: 5. CDR1 and CDR2 (germline): SGHTA, FQGNSA. This CDR3 spans 12 amino acids. Written as DNA, the CDR3 is TGTGCCAGCAGCTTAAGGCTAGCGGGGGTTTATTTT. Protein sequence: CASSLRLAGVYF.

The chain has TRBV18 and TRBJ2-1; 9 bases line up with TRBD1. Germline CDR1 KGHSH, CDR2 LQKENI. The CDR3 runs 15 residues. The V gene end was trimmed by 3 bases and the J gene end by 3 bases; junction bases not matched to a gene: 3. The CDR3 DNA reads as TGTGCCAGCTCACCGGGACAGGGACTCTACAATGAGCAGTTCTTC. It encodes CASSPGQGLYNEQFF.

V is TRBV4-1 and J is TRBJ1-5; TRBD1 is a possible D gene (6 bases). Trimming left V 3 bases short and J 9 bases short, with 21 bases between. This CDR3 has 16 residues. CDR1 is MGHRA, CDR2 YSYEKL, per germline. CDR3 coding DNA: TGCGCCAGCAGCCAGACCACCCTGACAGGCCGCGCGCCCCAGCATTTT. Translating gives CASSQTTLTGRAPQHF.

The genes are TRBV7-2 and TRBJ2-7; a weak D match, TRBD2 (6 bases). V was trimmed by 4 bases and J by 3 bases, leaving 16 bases between them. CDR1 is SGHTA and CDR2 is FQGNSA in the germline V gene. The CDR3 length is 15 residues. The CDR3 region has the DNA TGTGCCAGCAGCTCAGTGGGTTCGGGAGTCTACGAGCAGTACTTC. It encodes CASSSVGSGVYEQYF.

The V call is TRBV11-2, the J call TRBJ2-7, with 9 nucleotides matching TRBD1. The CDR3 is 15 residues long. V gave up 5 bases and J gave up 2 bases; unmatched junction bases: 7. Germline CDR1 is SGHAT and CDR2 is FQNNGV. CDR3 nucleotides: TGTGCCAGCAGCCCCGGACAGGGGAGCACCTACGAGCAGTACTTC. Translation gives CASSPGQGSTYEQYF. The variable domain in full, completed from reference TRBV11-2 and TRBJ2-7, reads EAGVAQSPRYKIIEKRQSVAFWCNPISGHATLYWYQQILGQGPKLLIQFQNNGVVDDSQLPKDRFSAERLKGVDSTLKIQPAKLEDSAVYLCASSPGQGSTYEQYFGPGTRLTVT.

CDR3 region: CASSVDVVRASGGRTDTQYF. The CDR3 region has the DNA TGTGCCAGCAGCGTAGACGTTGTGAGGGCTAGCGGGGGTCGGACAGATACGCAGTATTTT. This chain uses TRBV9 with TRBJ2-3, with 10 bases identical to TRBD2. This CDR3 is built from 20 residues. Germline CDR1 SGDLS, CDR2 YYNGEE. Germline trimming cut 0 bases from V and 3 bases from J; bases unmatched to any gene: 16.